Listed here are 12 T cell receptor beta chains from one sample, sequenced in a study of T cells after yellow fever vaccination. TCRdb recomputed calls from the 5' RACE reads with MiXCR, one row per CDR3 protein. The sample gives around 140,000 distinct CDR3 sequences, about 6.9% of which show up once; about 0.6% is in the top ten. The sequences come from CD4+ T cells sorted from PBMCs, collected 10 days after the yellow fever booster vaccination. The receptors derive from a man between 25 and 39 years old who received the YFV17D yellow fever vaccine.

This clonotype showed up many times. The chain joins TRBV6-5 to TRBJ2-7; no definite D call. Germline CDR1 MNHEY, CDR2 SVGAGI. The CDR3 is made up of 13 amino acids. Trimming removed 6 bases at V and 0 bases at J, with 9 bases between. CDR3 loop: CASRSGPSYEQYF. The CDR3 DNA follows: TGTGCCAGCAGGTCGGGCCCCTCCTACGAGCAGTACTTC.

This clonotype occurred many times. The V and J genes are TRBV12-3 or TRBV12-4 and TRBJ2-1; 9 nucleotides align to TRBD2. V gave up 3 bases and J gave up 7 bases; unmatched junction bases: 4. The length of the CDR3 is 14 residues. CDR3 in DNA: TGTGCCAGCAGTTTCGCGGGAGGGCCAAATGAGCAGTTCTTC. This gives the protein CASSFAGGPNEQFF.

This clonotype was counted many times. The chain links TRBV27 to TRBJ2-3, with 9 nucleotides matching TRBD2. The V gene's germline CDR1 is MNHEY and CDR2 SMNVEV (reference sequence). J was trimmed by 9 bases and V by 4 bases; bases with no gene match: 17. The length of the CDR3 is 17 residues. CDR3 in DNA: TGTGCCAGCAGTTGGGTTTTAGCGGGAGTCCCGCAGGGGACGCAGTATTTT. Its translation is CASSWVLAGVPQGTQYF.

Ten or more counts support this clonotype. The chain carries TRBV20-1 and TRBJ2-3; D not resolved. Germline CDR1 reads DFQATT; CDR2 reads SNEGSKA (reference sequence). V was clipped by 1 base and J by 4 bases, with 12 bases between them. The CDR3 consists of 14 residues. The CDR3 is CSARVPGRADTQYF. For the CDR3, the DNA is TGCAGTGCTAGAGTGCCCGGACGGGCAGATACGCAGTATTTT.

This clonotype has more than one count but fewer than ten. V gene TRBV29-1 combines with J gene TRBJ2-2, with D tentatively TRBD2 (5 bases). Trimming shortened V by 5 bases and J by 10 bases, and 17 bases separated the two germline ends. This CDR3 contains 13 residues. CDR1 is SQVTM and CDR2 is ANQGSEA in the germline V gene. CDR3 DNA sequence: TGCAGCGTTCTAGCACCTACGGCCCTGGAGCTGTTTTTT. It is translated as CSVLAPTALELFF.

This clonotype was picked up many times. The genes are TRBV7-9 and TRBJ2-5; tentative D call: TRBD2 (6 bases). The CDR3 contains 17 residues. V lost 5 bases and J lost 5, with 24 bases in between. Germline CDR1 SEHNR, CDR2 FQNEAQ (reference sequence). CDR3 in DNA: TGTGCCAGCAGCCCCCCCCCTCTCGGGAGAAGGGGTGAGACCCAGTACTTC. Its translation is CASSPPPLGRRGETQYF.

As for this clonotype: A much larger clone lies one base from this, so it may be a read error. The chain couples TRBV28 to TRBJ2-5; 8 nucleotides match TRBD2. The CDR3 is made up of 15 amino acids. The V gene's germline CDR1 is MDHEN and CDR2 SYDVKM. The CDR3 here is CSSSFREGRGETQYF. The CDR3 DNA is TGTTCCAGCAGTTTTCGGGAGGGCCGGGGAGAGACCCAGTACTTC.

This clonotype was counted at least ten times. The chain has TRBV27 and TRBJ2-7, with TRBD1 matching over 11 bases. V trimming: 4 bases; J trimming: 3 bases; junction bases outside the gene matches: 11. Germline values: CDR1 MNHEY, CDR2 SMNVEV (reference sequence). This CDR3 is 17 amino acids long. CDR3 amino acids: CASSSQTPGQGVYEQYF. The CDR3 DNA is TGTGCCAGCAGTTCTCAAACTCCGGGACAGGGGGTCTACGAGCAGTACTTC.

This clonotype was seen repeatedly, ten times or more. CDR3 nucleotide sequence: TGTGCCAGCAGCTGGACTAGCGGGAACCGGGAAGGGCAGTTCTTC. Amino acid sequence: CASSWTSGNREGQFF. The genes are TRBV9 and TRBJ2-1, with TRBD2 matching over 12 bases. Germline V gene lookup returns CDR1 SGDLS and CDR2 YYNGEE. The V segment lost 4 bases and the J segment 12 bases; nucleotides outside the gene matches: 11. This CDR3 is 15 amino acids long.

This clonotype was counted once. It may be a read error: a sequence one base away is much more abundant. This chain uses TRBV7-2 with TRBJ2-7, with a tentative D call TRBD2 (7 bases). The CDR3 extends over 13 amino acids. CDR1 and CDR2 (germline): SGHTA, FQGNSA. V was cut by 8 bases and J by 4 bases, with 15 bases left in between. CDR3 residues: CASRIGGVYEQYF. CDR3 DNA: TGTGCCAGCCGGATAGGGGGGGTTTACGAGCAGTACTTC.

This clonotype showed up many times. CDR3: CASSLISLTSGTSTDTQYF. CDR3 in DNA: TGTGCCAGCAGCTTAATTTCGTTAACTAGCGGGACTAGCACAGATACGCAGTATTTT. The rearrangement links TRBV11-2 to TRBJ2-3; TRBD2 matches at 10 bases. Germline CDR1 is SGHAT and CDR2 is FQNNGV. This CDR3 has 19 amino acids. The V segment lost 2 bases and the J segment 0 bases; nucleotides outside the gene matches: 11. Supplemented by reference TRBV11-2 and TRBJ2-3, the full variable domain reads EAGVAQSPRYKIIEKRQSVAFWCNPISGHATLYWYQQILGQGPKLLIQFQNNGVVDDSQLPKDRFSAERLKGVDSTLKIQPAKLEDSAVYLCASSLISLTSGTSTDTQYFGPGTRLTVL.

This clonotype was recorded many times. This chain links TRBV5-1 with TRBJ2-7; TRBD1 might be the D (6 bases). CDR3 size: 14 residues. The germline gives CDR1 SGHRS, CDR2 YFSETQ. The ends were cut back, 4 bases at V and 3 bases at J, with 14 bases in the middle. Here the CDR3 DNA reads TGCGCCAGCAGCCAGCCGGGACAACGCTACGAGCAGTACTTC. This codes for CASSQPGQRYEQYF.